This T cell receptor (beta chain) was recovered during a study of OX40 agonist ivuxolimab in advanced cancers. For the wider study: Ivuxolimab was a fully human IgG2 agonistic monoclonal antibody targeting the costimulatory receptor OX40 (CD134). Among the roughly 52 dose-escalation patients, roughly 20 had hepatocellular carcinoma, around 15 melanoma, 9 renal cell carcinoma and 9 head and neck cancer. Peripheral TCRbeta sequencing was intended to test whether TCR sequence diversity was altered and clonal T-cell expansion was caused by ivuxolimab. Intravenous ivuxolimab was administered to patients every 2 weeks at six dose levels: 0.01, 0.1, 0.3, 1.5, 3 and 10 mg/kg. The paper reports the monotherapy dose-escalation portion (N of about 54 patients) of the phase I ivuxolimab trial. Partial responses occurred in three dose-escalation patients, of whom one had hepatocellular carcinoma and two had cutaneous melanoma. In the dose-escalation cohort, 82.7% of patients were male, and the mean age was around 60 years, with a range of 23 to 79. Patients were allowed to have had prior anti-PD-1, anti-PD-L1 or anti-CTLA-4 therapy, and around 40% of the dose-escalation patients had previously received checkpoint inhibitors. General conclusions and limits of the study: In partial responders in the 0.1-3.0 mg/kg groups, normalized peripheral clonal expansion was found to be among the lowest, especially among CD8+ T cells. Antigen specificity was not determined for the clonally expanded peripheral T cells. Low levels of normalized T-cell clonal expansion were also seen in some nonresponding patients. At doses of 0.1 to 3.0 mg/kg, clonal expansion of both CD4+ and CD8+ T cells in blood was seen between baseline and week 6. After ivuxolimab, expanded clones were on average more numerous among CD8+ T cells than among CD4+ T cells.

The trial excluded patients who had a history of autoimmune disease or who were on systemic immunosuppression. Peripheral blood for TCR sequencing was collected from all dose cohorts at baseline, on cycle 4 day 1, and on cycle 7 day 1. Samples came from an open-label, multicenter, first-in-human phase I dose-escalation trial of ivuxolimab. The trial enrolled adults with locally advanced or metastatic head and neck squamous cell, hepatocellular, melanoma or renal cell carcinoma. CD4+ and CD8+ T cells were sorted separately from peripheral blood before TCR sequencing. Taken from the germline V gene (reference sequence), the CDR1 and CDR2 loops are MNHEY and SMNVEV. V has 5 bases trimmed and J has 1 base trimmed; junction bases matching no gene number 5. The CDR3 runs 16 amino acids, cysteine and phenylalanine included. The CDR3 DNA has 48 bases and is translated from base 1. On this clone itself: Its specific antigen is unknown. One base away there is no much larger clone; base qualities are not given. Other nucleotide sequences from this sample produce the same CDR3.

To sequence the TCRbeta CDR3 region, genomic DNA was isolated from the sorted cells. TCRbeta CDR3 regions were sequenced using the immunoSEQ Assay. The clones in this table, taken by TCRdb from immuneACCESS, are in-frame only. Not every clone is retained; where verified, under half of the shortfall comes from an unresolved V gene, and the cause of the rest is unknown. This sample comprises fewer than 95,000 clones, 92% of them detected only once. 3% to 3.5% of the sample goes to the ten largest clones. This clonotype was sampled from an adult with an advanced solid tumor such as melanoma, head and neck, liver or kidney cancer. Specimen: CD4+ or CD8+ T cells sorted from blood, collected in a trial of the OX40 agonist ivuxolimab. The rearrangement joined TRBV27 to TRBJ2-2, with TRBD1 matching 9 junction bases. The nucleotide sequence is TGTGCCAGCAGTCCTTGGGACAGGGAGAACACCGGGGAGCTGTTTTTT. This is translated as CASSPWDRENTGELFF.